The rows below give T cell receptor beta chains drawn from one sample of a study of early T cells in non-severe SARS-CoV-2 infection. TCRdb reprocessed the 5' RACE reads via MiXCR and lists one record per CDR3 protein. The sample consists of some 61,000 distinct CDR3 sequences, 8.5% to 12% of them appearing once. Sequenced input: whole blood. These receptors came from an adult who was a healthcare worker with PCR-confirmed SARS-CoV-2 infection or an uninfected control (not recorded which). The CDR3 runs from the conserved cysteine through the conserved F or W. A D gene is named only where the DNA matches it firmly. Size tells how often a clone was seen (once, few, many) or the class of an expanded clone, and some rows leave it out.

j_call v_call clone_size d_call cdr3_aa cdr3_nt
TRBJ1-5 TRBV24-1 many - CATSDAGGNQPQHF TGTGCCACCAGTGATGCTGGGGGGAATCAGCCCCAGCATTTT
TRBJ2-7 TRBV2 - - CASSGRGANEQYF TGTGCCAGCAGTGGGCGAGGGGCCAACGAGCAGTACTTC
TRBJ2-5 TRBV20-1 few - CSARFPSQETQYF TGCAGTGCTAGATTTCCGTCACAAGAGACCCAGTACTTC
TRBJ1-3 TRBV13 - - CASSLRLGRLSGNTIYF TGTGCCAGCAGCTTAAGGTTGGGGCGACTCTCTGGAAACACCATATATTTT
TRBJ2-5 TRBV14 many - CASSQERSSDGFQETQYF TGTGCCAGCAGCCAAGAAAGGAGTAGCGACGGCTTCCAAGAGACCCAGTACTTC
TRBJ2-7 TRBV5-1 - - CASSLVSRSGPTYEQYF TGCGCCAGCAGCTTAGTCAGTAGGAGCGGGCCTACCTACGAGCAGTACTTC
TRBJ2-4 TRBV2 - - CASSPGHTKNIQYF TGTGCCAGCAGTCCGGGTCACACGAAAAACATTCAGTACTTC
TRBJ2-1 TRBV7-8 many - CASSLEGRARQFF TGTGCCAGCAGCTTAGAAGGGCGGGCTAGGCAGTTCTTC
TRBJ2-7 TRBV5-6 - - CASSLGQYFFEQYF TGTGCCAGCAGCTTGGGACAGTACTTTTTCGAGCAGTACTTC
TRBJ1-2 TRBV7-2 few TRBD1 CASSSGQGYGYTF TGTGCCAGCAGCTCGGGACAGGGCTATGGCTACACCTTC
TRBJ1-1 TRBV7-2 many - CASSLEVYAEAFF TGTGCCAGCAGCTTAGAGGTTTATGCTGAAGCTTTCTTT
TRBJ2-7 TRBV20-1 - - CSAREAKGSYEQYF TGCAGTGCTAGAGAGGCTAAGGGCTCCTACGAGCAGTACTTC
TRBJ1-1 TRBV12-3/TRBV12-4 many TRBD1 CASRQTGVWTEAFF TGTGCCAGCAGACAAACAGGGGTGTGGACTGAAGCTTTCTTT
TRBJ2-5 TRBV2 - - CASRTGRETQYF TGTGCCAGCAGGACAGGGAGGGAGACCCAGTACTTC
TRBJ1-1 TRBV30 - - CACSITSNTEAFF TGTGCCTGTTCCATAACTTCGAACACTGAAGCTTTCTTT
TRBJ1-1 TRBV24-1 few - CATSDLGRLNTEAFF TGTGCCACCAGTGATTTGGGGCGGCTGAACACTGAAGCTTTCTTT
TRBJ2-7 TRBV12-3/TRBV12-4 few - CASKKHDYEQYF TGTGCCAGTAAAAAGCATGACTACGAGCAGTACTTC
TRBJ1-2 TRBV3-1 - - CASSQVSVSGYTF TGTGCCAGCAGCCAAGTTTCCGTTTCCGGCTACACCTTC
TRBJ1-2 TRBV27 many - CASRPLGPNYGYTF TGTGCCAGCAGGCCGTTGGGACCGAACTATGGCTACACCTTC
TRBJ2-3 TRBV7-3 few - CASSLGLDTDTQYF TGTGCCAGCAGCTTAGGACTGGACACAGATACGCAGTATTTT
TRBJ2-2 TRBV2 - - CASSDWRVTGELFF TGTGCCAGCAGTGACTGGCGGGTCACCGGGGAGCTGTTTTTT
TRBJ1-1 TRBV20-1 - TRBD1 CSANRGSEAFF TGCAGTGCGAACAGGGGCTCCGAAGCTTTCTTT
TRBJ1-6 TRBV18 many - CASSPSRVPDSPLHF TGTGCCAGCTCACCATCTAGGGTGCCGGATTCACCCCTCCACTTT
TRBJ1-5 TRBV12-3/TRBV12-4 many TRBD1 CASSLGQGSFSNQPQHF TGTGCCAGCAGTTTGGGACAGGGGTCCTTTAGCAATCAGCCCCAGCATTTT
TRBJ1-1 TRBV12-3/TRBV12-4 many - CASSLRGVGTEAFF TGTGCCAGCAGTTTAAGGGGGGTTGGCACTGAAGCTTTCTTT
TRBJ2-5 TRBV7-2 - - CASSSYQETQYF TGTGCCAGCAGCTCCTACCAAGAGACCCAGTACTTC
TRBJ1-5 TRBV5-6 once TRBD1 CASSFWDRYQPQHF TGTGCCAGCAGCTTCTGGGACAGATATCAGCCCCAGCATTTT
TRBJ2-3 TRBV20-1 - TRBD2 CSALRPAGGTDTQYF TGCAGTGCTCTAAGACCGGCGGGGGGCACAGATACGCAGTATTTT
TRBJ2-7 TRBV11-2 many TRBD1 CASSRRTGTLYEQYF TGTGCCAGCAGCCGCCGGACAGGGACCCTCTACGAGCAGTACTTC
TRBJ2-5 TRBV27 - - CASQGYRSGAQETQYF TGTGCCAGCCAGGGCTATAGATCGGGGGCGCAAGAGACCCAGTACTTC
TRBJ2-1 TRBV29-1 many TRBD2 CSVRLAGTQNNEQFF TGCAGCGTTCGACTAGCGGGCACCCAAAACAATGAGCAGTTCTTC
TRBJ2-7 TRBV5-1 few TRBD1 CASSLWGTDSYEQYF TGCGCCAGCAGCTTGTGGGGGACAGATTCCTACGAGCAGTACTTC
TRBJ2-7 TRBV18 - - CASSPSSVTFYEQYF TGTGCCAGCTCACCAAGTAGCGTCACATTCTACGAGCAGTACTTC
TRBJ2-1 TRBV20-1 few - CSAVYYNEQFF TGCAGTGCTGTATACTACAATGAGCAGTTCTTC
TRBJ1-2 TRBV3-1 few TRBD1 CASSQLGTESGYTF TGTGCCAGCAGCCAACTCGGGACAGAGTCTGGCTACACCTTC
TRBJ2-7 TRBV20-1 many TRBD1 CSAITGQGGVEQYF TGCAGTGCCATAACCGGACAGGGTGGGGTCGAGCAGTACTTC
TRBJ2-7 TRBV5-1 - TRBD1 CASSLKGQGMGEQYF TGCGCCAGCAGCTTGAAGGGACAGGGCATGGGCGAGCAGTACTTC
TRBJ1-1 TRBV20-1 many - CSAKILSVVGNTEAFF TGCAGTGCTAAAATTTTATCGGTCGTTGGGAACACTGAAGCTTTCTTT
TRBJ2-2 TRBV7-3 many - CASSNPDPTGELFF TGTGCCAGCAGCAATCCCGACCCGACCGGGGAGCTGTTTTTT
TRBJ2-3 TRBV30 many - CACAYRASTDTQYF TGTGCCTGCGCTTACAGGGCTAGCACAGATACGCAGTATTTT
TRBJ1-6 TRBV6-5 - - CASSYLGEGNSPLHF TGTGCCAGCAGCTACCTGGGGGAAGGGAATTCACCCCTCCACTTT
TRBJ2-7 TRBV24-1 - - CATSDPTHRAEQYF TGTGCCACCAGTGATCCTACACACAGGGCCGAGCAGTACTTC
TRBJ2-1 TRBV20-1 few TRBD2 CSATSGSNPYNEQFF TGCAGTGCTACGAGCGGGAGCAACCCCTACAATGAGCAGTTCTTC
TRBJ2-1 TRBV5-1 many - CASSLGPTEDEQFF TGCGCCAGCAGCTTGGGGCCAACCGAGGATGAGCAGTTCTTC
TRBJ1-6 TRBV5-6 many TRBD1 CASRNTGTGGPNSPLHF TGTGCCAGCAGAAACACCGGGACAGGGGGCCCCAATTCACCCCTCCACTTT
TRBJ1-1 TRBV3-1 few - CASSQGGGIEFF TGTGCCAGCAGCCAAGGGGGGGGGATTGAATTCTTT
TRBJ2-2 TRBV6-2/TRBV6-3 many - CASSDPPGELFF TGTGCCAGCAGTGATCCGCCCGGGGAGCTGTTTTTT
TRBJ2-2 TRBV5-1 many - CASSLDRPHTGELFF TGCGCCAGCAGCTTAGACAGACCGCACACCGGGGAGCTGTTTTTT
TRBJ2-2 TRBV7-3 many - CASSPPGGNGGELFF TGTGCCAGCAGCCCTCCAGGGGGGAATGGCGGGGAGCTGTTTTTT
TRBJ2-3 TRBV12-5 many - CASVPGSITDTQYF TGTGCTAGTGTTCCAGGGTCAATCACAGATACGCAGTATTTT
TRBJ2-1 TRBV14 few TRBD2 CASSQASGFYNEQFF TGTGCCAGCAGCCAAGCTAGCGGCTTCTACAATGAGCAGTTCTTC
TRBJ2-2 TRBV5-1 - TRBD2 CASSSRSVAGNAGELFF TGCGCCAGCAGCTCCCGTTCGGTAGCGGGAAATGCCGGGGAGCTGTTTTTT
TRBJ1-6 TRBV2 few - CASREGLSYNSPLHF TGTGCCAGCAGGGAAGGGCTCTCCTATAATTCACCCCTCCACTTT
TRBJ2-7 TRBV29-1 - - CSATKTTGNEQYF TGCAGCGCTACAAAAACCACAGGGAACGAGCAGTACTTC
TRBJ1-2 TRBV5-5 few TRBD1 CASSRPGQNYGYTF TGTGCCAGCAGCCGGCCGGGACAGAACTATGGCTACACCTTC
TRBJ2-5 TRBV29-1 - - CSVQIRVAETQYF TGCAGCGTCCAAATCAGGGTGGCGGAGACCCAGTACTTC
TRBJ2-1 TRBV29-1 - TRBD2 CSVGRLAGAGEQFF TGCAGCGTTGGCCGACTAGCGGGAGCTGGTGAGCAGTTCTTC